The 25 T cell receptor beta chains listed next were all sequenced from one sample in a study of regulatory T cells in long-lasting Graves disease (dated by TCRdb to the early 2020s). The intended sense of this specimen's time point label: newly diagnosed GD, antithyroid drugs for less than 3 months. RNA was extracted from PBMCs in TRIzol for both TCR sequencing and RNA sequencing. Library preparation used multiplex PCR. For sequencing, an Illumina HiSeq 4000 was employed. TCR beta libraries were built with iRepertoire HTBI primers and Arm-PCR amplification of CDR3 regions. In-frame beta chains were kept once TCRdb had trimmed the public reads at Q25 with fastp and called clones with MiXCR. Each record represents a unique CDR3 protein, reported with the most common genes and DNA among its rows. The sample table contains some 250,000 distinct CDR3 sequences; only one count was recorded for 15% to 20% of them. Clones ranked in the top ten supply roughly a fifth of the sample.

The sequencing here drew on peripheral blood mononuclear cells (PBMCs), taken at new diagnosis, from a patient treated with antithyroid drugs. These receptors originate from a female donor with Graves disease.

The V gene is TRBV7-2, the J gene TRBJ1-4; D is possibly TRBD1 (5 bases). The CDR3 runs to 14 residues. Trimming stripped 0 bases from V and 6 bases from J, with 8 bases between. Per the germline V gene, CDR1 is SGHTA and CDR2 is FQGNSA. The DNA for the CDR3 is TGTGCCAGCAGCTTAGCTGGCAGGGATGAAAAACTGTTTTTT. Translated, it gives CASSLAGRDEKLFF.

In the case of this clonotype: One end of the junction varies from germline; a read error may be responsible. This chain joins TRBV7-9 and TRBJ2-2, with a tentative D call TRBD1 (7 bases). Germline CDR1 and CDR2: SEHNR and FQNEAQ (reference sequence). The CDR3 spans 16 residues. The CDR3 is CASGLTAGGGTGELFF. The DNA of the CDR3 is TGTGCCAGCGGCTTAACGGCAGGGGGAGGAACCGGGGAGCTGTTTTTT.

Points on this clonotype: This may be a read error, as it is one base from a much larger clone. The chain's CDR3 is CAGSQGEGGASGNTIYF. The DNA for the CDR3 is TGTGCCGGCAGCCAAGGTGAAGGGGGCGCGTCTGGAAACACCATATATTTT. J is TRBJ1-3 and V is TRBV3-1; 7 bases match TRBD1. Germline V lookup: CDR1 LGHDT, CDR2 YNNKEL (reference sequence). The length of the CDR3 is 17 residues.

CDR3 DNA sequence: TGTGCCAGCAGTCCTCGACAGAGTACCAATGAGCAGTTCTTC. The encoded protein is CASSPRQSTNEQFF. The V and J genes are TRBV6-1 and TRBJ2-1, with D possibly being TRBD1 (5 bases). CDR3 length equals 14 residues. Germline V CDR1 and CDR2: MNHNS, SASEGT. Trimming removed 5 bases from V and 6 bases from J, with 14 bases in between.

This clonotype has at least ten counts. V is TRBV18 and J is TRBJ1-2; the match to TRBD1 covers 7 bases. The junction had 6 bases not matched to a gene; V was cut back by 8 bases and J by 6 bases. Germline assignment: CDR1 KGHSH and CDR2 LQKENI. The CDR3 has 12 amino acids. The CDR3 bases are TGTGCCAGCAGTCGCCAGGGGGATGGCTACACCTTC. The encoded protein is CASSRQGDGYTF.

This clonotype was picked up many times. The chain recombines TRBV15 with TRBJ2-6; weak D call: TRBD1 (6 bases). The V gene lost 0 bases and the J gene lost 3 bases, with 9 bases spanning the gap. The germline CDR1 and CDR2 sequences are LNHNV and YYDKDF (reference sequence). This CDR3 has 16 amino acids. Here the CDR3 reads CATSREGAGGANVLTF. CDR3 DNA: TGTGCCACCAGCAGAGAGGGGGCTGGTGGGGCCAACGTCCTGACTTTC.

This clonotype was seen ten or more times. This chain joins TRBV7-2 and TRBJ2-4, with 7 bases identical to TRBD1. Germline CDR1 SGHTA, CDR2 FQGNSA. The V gene end was trimmed by 5 bases and the J gene end by 10 bases; junction bases not matched to a gene: 8. The CDR3 spans 13 residues. The CDR3 DNA follows: TGTGCCAGCAGCCTACAGGGGTCAGATATTCAGTACTTC. Protein product: CASSLQGSDIQYF.

There are many counts of this clonotype. This sequence joins TRBV15 and TRBJ2-7; D remains unclear. The germline V gene encodes CDR1 LNHNV and CDR2 YYDKDF (reference sequence). Trimming cost V 1 base and J 2 bases, with 9 bases left between them. The CDR3 loop spans 14 amino acids. DNA for the CDR3: TGTGCCACCAGCAGAGTGGCAGAACCCTACGAGCAGTACTTC. This encodes CATSRVAEPYEQYF.

The chain couples TRBV11-2 to TRBJ2-1; 8 bases are shared with TRBD1. This CDR3 comprises 13 residues. V shed 3 bases, J shed 9 bases, and the junction held 4 bases outside the gene matches. The V gene's germline CDR1 is SGHAT and CDR2 FQNNGV. The CDR3 DNA reads as TGTGCCAGCAGCTTGGACAGGGCGGCTGAGCAGTTCTTC. Amino acid sequence: CASSLDRAAEQFF.

The V gene is TRBV19, the J gene TRBJ1-2; D gene uncertain. V shed 5 bases and J shed 0 bases, with 13 bases lying between them. CDR1 and CDR2 (germline): LNHDA, SQIVND (reference sequence). The CDR3 totals 15 residues. The CDR3 is CASSSGRLTNYGYTF. DNA for the CDR3: TGTGCCAGTAGTTCCGGGAGACTGACTAACTATGGCTACACCTTC.

This clonotype has a count of ten or more. The genes are TRBV15 and TRBJ2-3, with 12 bases that match TRBD2. V was pared by 2 bases and J by 2 bases, with 2 bases of the junction left unmatched. Germline lookup yields CDR1 LNHNV and CDR2 YYDKDF (reference sequence). There are 16 residues in the CDR3. The CDR3 bases are TGTGCCACCAGCAGACTAGCGGGAGGGGACACAGATACGCAGTATTTT. It codes for CATSRLAGGDTDTQYF.

This clonotype occurred many times. The V and J genes are TRBV24-1 and TRBJ1-2, with D maybe TRBD1 (5 bases). Trimming stripped 6 bases from V and 2 bases from J, with 12 bases between. There are 14 residues in the CDR3. CDR1 and CDR2 from the germline V gene are KGHDR and SFDVKD. The CDR3 is CATSLRGQNYGYTF. The CDR3 nucleotides read TGTGCCACCAGTCTTAGGGGTCAAAACTATGGCTACACCTTC.

Ten or more counts support this clonotype. In DNA form, the CDR3 reads TGTGCCATCAGTGGGGGGACAGGGGGCCTTTCAGATACGCAGTATTTT. Protein: CAISGGTGGLSDTQYF. The V call is TRBV10-3, the J call TRBJ2-3, with TRBD1 matching over 12 bases. The ends lost 4 bases at V and 4 bases at J; junction bases unmatched: 6. This CDR3 is 16 amino acids long. CDR1 ENHRY and CDR2 SYGVKD come from the germline V gene.

In its sample, this clonotype was seen many times. The chain has TRBV10-3 and TRBJ2-7; a possible D gene is TRBD1 (5 bases). V lost 10 bases and J 3 bases, leaving 19 bases between the germline ends. The CDR3 is made up of 14 amino acids. Germline loops: CDR1 ENHRY, CDR2 SYGVKD. The CDR3 sequence is CATQTRDASYEQYF. The DNA of the CDR3 is TGTGCCACCCAAACCAGGGATGCCAGCTACGAGCAGTACTTC.

This clonotype was recorded many times. This chain uses TRBV9 with TRBJ2-7, with 9 positions matching TRBD2. CDR3 length equals 15 residues. Germline loops: CDR1 SGDLS, CDR2 YYNGEE. V shed 4 bases and J 2 bases; nucleotides not matched to a gene: 7. The DNA of the CDR3 is TGTGCCAGCAGCCTACGAGCGGGAGGACCCTACGAGCAGTACTTC. Translated: CASSLRAGGPYEQYF.

This clonotype came up a few times. A read error is possible here, since a much larger clone lies one base away. V and J are TRBV4-3 and TRBJ1-6; D is unclear. Trimming removed 1 base from V and 7 bases from J, with 11 bases in between. The CDR3 is made up of 15 amino acids. Germline assignment: CDR1 LGHNA and CDR2 YSLEER. The CDR3 reads CASSQGRKANSPLHF. The CDR3 DNA follows: TGCGCCAGCAGCCAAGGGAGGAAAGCCAATTCACCCCTCCACTTT.

Ten or more counts support this clonotype. The rearrangement joins TRBV28 to TRBJ2-1, with D possibly matching TRBD2 (7 bases). V dropped 3 bases and J dropped 9 bases, with 21 bases sitting between them. Germline CDR1 is MDHEN and CDR2 is SYDVKM. The CDR3 is 16 amino acids. CDR3 DNA: TGTGCCAGCAGTTTTCCGGGGGGCTTCAACCGGGGTGAGCAGTTCTTC. Translation: CASSFPGGFNRGEQFF.

This clonotype was recorded a few times. This rearrangement joins TRBV7-9 to TRBJ1-2; maybe TRBD1 (6 bases). There are 12 residues in the CDR3. Germline V gives CDR1 SEHNR, CDR2 FQNEAQ (reference sequence). The germline V and J ends were trimmed by 4 bases and 14 bases, with 17 bases remaining between them. The CDR3 DNA reads TGTGCCAGCAGCTCCTCGACCGGGGGCTGTACCTTC. The encoded protein is CASSSSTGGCTF.

This clonotype has at least ten counts. The chain recombines TRBV2 with TRBJ2-5, with 10 positions matching TRBD2. Germline V gene data show CDR1 as SNHLY and CDR2 as FYNNEI. This CDR3 spans 14 amino acids. Trimming cost V 4 bases and J 5 bases; bases outside gene matches: 4. For the CDR3, the DNA is TGTGCCAGCAGTGTGGCTAGCGGGAGTGAGACCCAGTACTTC. Its translation is CASSVASGSETQYF.

About this clonotype itself: The junction and the germline gene differ at one end; a read error may be behind it. The genes are TRBV12-3 or TRBV12-4 and TRBJ2-3, with 14 bases identical to TRBD2. This CDR3 has 17 amino acids. The CDR3 loop reads CASSQHGTSGSTDTQYF. The CDR3 DNA is TGTGCCAGCAGTCAACATGGGACTAGCGGGAGCACAGATACGCAGTACTTT.

This clonotype was recorded many times. J is TRBJ2-5 and V is TRBV28; either TRBD1 or TRBD2 may fit D (5 bases each). The CDR3 spans 14 residues. V was pared by 8 bases and J by 5 bases, with 18 bases between. Germline V gives CDR1 MDHEN, CDR2 SYDVKM. CDR3 residues: CASGSPGRGETQYF. DNA of the CDR3: TGTGCCAGCGGCTCTCCGGGACGTGGCGAGACCCAGTACTTC.

This clonotype was seen a few times. This may arise from a read error, as a much more abundant clone is one base away. The V call is TRBV6-6, the J call TRBJ2-2; no clear D. In germline, CDR1 is MNHNY, CDR2 SVGAGI (reference sequence). V gave up 0 bases and J gave up 1 base, with 9 bases separating them. The length of the CDR3 is 16 residues. The DNA of the CDR3 is TGTGCCAGCAGTTACTCGGTACCGGTGAACACCGGGGAGCTGTTTTTT. Its protein is CASSYSVPVNTGELFF.

This clonotype was recorded many times. The chain combines TRBV2 with TRBJ2-1; D is unresolved. The germline V gene encodes CDR1 SNHLY and CDR2 FYNNEI. Trimming stripped 7 bases from V and 4 bases from J, with 11 bases between. This CDR3 is 13 amino acids long. The CDR3 sequence: CASTLIQYNEQFF. CDR3 DNA sequence: TGTGCCAGCACCCTGATCCAGTACAATGAGCAGTTCTTC. Variable domain in full (rest from reference TRBV2 and TRBJ2-1): EPEVTQTPSHQVTQMGQEVILRCVPISNHLYFYWYRQILGQKVEFLVSFYNNEISEKSEIFDDQFSVERPDGSNFTLKIRSTKLEDSAMYFCASTLIQYNEQFFGPGTRLTVL.

The table lists this clonotype with many counts. The chain carries TRBV4-3 and TRBJ2-1; TRBD2 matches at 11 bases. This CDR3 has 17 residues. The V and J ends lost 3 bases and 7 bases, in that order; junction bases with no gene match: 11. Germline V gene lookup returns CDR1 LGHNA and CDR2 YSLEER. The CDR3: CASSHLSGTSGLNEQFF. CDR3 coding DNA: TGCGCCAGCAGCCACCTCTCCGGGACTAGCGGACTAAATGAGCAGTTCTTC.

This clonotype was seen at least ten times. This chain connects TRBV20-1 to TRBJ1-1, with unresolved D. Trimming cost V 4 bases and J 0 bases, with 3 bases left between them. This CDR3 region has 11 residues. CDR1 and CDR2 (germline): DFQATT, SNEGSKA (reference sequence). CDR3 region: CSATMNTEAFF. CDR3 DNA: TGCAGTGCTACAATGAACACTGAAGCTTTCTTT.